What follows is one T cell receptor (beta chain) and its context. This specimen comes from a study of early T cells in non-severe SARS-CoV-2 infection. The CDR3 loop spans 12 amino acids. Per germline, CDR1 SQVTM and CDR2 ANQGSEA. The V gene end was trimmed by 5 bases and the J gene end by 3 bases; junction bases not matched to a gene: 3. One entry per CDR3 protein results from TCRdb running MiXCR on the 5' RACE reads. The sample holds under 20,000 distinct CDR3 sequences, approximately 5.6% seen once. The sequence was collected from an adult who was a healthcare worker with PCR-confirmed SARS-CoV-2 infection or an uninfected control (not recorded which). The chain combines TRBV29-1 with TRBJ2-7; TRBD1 matches 8 bases. Input material: whole blood. In nucleotides, the CDR3 is TGCAGCGTTAAGACAGGGGACTACGAGCAGTACTTC. This gives the protein CSVKTGDYEQYF.